The rows below give T cell receptor beta chains drawn from one sample of a study of T cell responses to AZD1222 COVID-19 vaccine. Some clones are missing from TCRdb's copy, which holds only in-frame ones; the method was immunoSEQ multiplex PCR. This repertoire shows under 200,000 clones, more than 90% found once; its top ten account for approximately 4%. This material consisted of peripheral blood, taken 28 days after the second dose of the MenACWY control vaccine. These receptors all come from an adult who received the MenACWY meningococcal vaccine as a control. Both conserved end residues are part of each CDR3. Fields, in order: J gene, D gene, V gene, clone size, CDR3 DNA, CDR3 protein. D genes are given only for firm matches. The size of a clone is reported for some rows only, either as once, few or many, or as a class for expanded clones.

>TRBJ2-2|TRBD1|TRBV6-4|.
TGTGCCAGCAGCCAAGACAGGGGCGGCGGGGAGCTGTTTTTT
CASSQDRGGGELFF
>TRBJ2-7|.|TRBV7-9|.
TGTGCCAGCAGCTCGACAGGCCGTTCCTACGAGCAGTACTTC
CASSSTGRSYEQYF
>TRBJ1-1|.|TRBV19|.
TGTGCCAGTAGTATGGGGGACATGAGGAACACTGAAGCTTTCTTT
CASSMGDMRNTEAFF
>TRBJ2-1|TRBD2|TRBV18|.
TGTGCCAGCTCATCCGCGGGACTAGCGGGAGGGTATGAGCAGTTCTTC
CASSSAGLAGGYEQFF
>TRBJ1-1|.|TRBV6-6|.
TGTGCCAGCAGTTACAAGGGGGGTGAGACTGAAGCTTTCTTT
CASSYKGGETEAFF
>TRBJ1-4|.|TRBV7-2|.
TGTGCCAGCAGCTTAGTGAGACAGTCTAATGAAAAACTGTTTTTT
CASSLVRQSNEKLFF
>TRBJ1-4|.|TRBV5-1|.
TGCGCCAGCAGCTTGGAAGTGTGGGGAAATAATGAAAAACTGTTTTTT
CASSLEVWGNNEKLFF
>TRBJ1-1|.|TRBV19|once
TGTGCCAGTAGTATAAGGTGGGGGAACACTGAAGCTTTCTTT
CASSIRWGNTEAFF
>TRBJ1-2|.|TRBV13|.
TGTGCCACCCGGTCGGCCCTCAGAAGCGTTTATGGCTACACCTTC
CATRSALRSVYGYTF
>TRBJ1-1|TRBD1|TRBV29-1|.
TGCAGCGTTGGGGGACAGGGTACTGGCACTGAAGCTTTCTTT
CSVGGQGTGTEAFF
>TRBJ2-3|.|TRBV18|once
TGTGCCAGCTCACCTAGCGGAGATACGCAGTATTTT
CASSPSGDTQYF
>TRBJ1-1|.|TRBV5-6|once
TGTGCCAGCAGCTTTACAGGGAGGACTGAAGCTTTCTTT
CASSFTGRTEAFF
>TRBJ2-2|.|TRBV10-3|.
TGTGCCATCAGCGGCGGGCTTTCCGGGGAGCTGTTTTTT
CAISGGLSGELFF
>TRBJ2-5|TRBD2|TRBV18|.
TGTGCCAGCTCCCCCATAGGCGGGAGAAAGGAAGAGACCCAGTACTTC
CASSPIGGRKEETQYF
>TRBJ2-7|.|TRBV7-2|.
TGTGCCAGCAGCTTAGCGTCACTGCTGCCTCTCGAGCAGTACTTC
CASSLASLLPLEQYF
>TRBJ1-1|.|TRBV9|.
TGTGCCAGCAGTCCTACCCCTAGGAACACTGAAGCTTTCTTT
CASSPTPRNTEAFF
>TRBJ1-2|.|TRBV28|.
TGTGCCAGCAGGGACCGAAGGTTAGGAGGCTACACCTTC
CASRDRRLGGYTF
>TRBJ1-6|.|TRBV9|.
TGTGCCAGCAGCCCATCAGATCCACATTCACCCCTCCACTTT
CASSPSDPHSPLHF
>TRBJ2-3|.|TRBV4-3|.
TGCGCCAGCAGCCCCCAGGTCGGAGGCTCGATGTATACGCAGTATTTT
CASSPQVGGSMYTQYF
>TRBJ2-7|TRBD2|TRBV28|.
TGTGCCAGCAGTGGGGGGACTAGCGGGAGGGACGAGCAGTACTTC
CASSGGTSGRDEQYF
>TRBJ2-1|.|TRBV9|.
TGTGCCAGCAGCGTAGCGGCCAGGGGAGGGTTGGATGAGCAGTTCTTC
CASSVAARGGLDEQFF
>TRBJ1-5|.|TRBV4-1|.
TGCGCCAGCAGCCAGACCTGGGGGGGGCACAATCAGCCCCAGCATTTT
CASSQTWGGHNQPQHF
>TRBJ2-7|.|TRBV25-1|.
TGTGCCAGCAGCGGACTGGGGGGCTCCGAGCAGTACTTC
CASSGLGGSEQYF
>TRBJ2-5|TRBD1|TRBV2|.
TGTGCCAGCAGCCTTCCGAGGGGGCAGAAGAAGACCCAGTACTTC
CASSLPRGQKKTQYF
>TRBJ2-2|.|TRBV15|.
TGTGCCACCAGCAGAGACAGATACACCGGGGAGCTGTTTTTT
CATSRDRYTGELFF
>TRBJ2-1|TRBD1|TRBV12-3/TRBV12-4|.
TGTGCCAGCAGTTTAGAGGTAGGGGGCGAGCAGTTCTTC
CASSLEVGGEQFF
>TRBJ2-3|TRBD2|TRBV27|.
TGTGCCAGCAGATACGGACTAGCTGATACGCAGTATTTT
CASRYGLADTQYF
>TRBJ2-7|.|TRBV5-1|.
TGCGCCAGCAGCTTAAAGGCAGAACAACTCTACGAGCAGTACTTC
CASSLKAEQLYEQYF
>TRBJ1-3|.|TRBV2|.
TGTGCCAGCAGTGAACGGACCGTCTCTGGAAACACCATATATTTT
CASSERTVSGNTIYF
>TRBJ2-2|TRBD1|TRBV30|few
TGTGCCTGGGGGACAGGGAACACCGGGGAGCTGTTTTTT
CAWGTGNTGELFF
>TRBJ2-3|.|TRBV20-1|.
TGCAGTGCTAGTCTCAGCGTAGATACGCAGTATTTT
CSASLSVDTQYF
>TRBJ1-5|TRBD1|TRBV29-1|.
TGCAGCGTCCGGACAGGGTTGGATCAGCCCCAGCATTTT
CSVRTGLDQPQHF
>TRBJ2-2|.|TRBV5-6|.
TGTGCCAGCAGCGAACTTACGTTAGAGAACACCGGGGAGCTGTTTTTT
CASSELTLENTGELFF
>TRBJ1-1|TRBD1|TRBV4-1|.
TGCGCCAGCAGCCAGGTACAGGGGGCAGGCACTGAAGCTTTCTTT
CASSQVQGAGTEAFF
>TRBJ1-5|TRBD1|TRBV2|.
TGTGCCAGCAGTGAAGATCGGGACAGCCTCAATCAGCCCCAGCATTTT
CASSEDRDSLNQPQHF
>TRBJ1-1|.|TRBV6-5|once
TGTGCCAGCAGTTACTCGGGGTGGCCCGGAAGAGCTGAAGCTTTCTTT
CASSYSGWPGRAEAFF
>TRBJ1-2|.|TRBV30|.
TGTGCCTGGACCCTAGGGTATGGCTACACCTTC
CAWTLGYGYTF
>TRBJ2-7|.|TRBV3-1/TRBV3-2|.
TGTGCCAGCAGCCAAAAAGTTGGGACTTCCGTCTTC
CASSQKVGTSVF
>TRBJ1-4|.|TRBV18|once
TGTGCCAGCTCACCGGGGACGGAAAAACTGTTTTTT
CASSPGTEKLFF
>TRBJ2-7|.|TRBV3-1/TRBV3-2|.
TGTGCCAGCAGCCAAGATCCCCCGGGCGCCGGCTCCTACGAGCAGTACTTC
CASSQDPPGAGSYEQYF
>TRBJ1-5|.|TRBV7-3|.
TGTGCCAGCAGCTTGGGTACTAATCAGCCCCAGCATTTT
CASSLGTNQPQHF
>TRBJ1-1|.|TRBV11-1|once
TGTGCCAGCGGCCAGGGACGCACTGAAGCTTTCTTT
CASGQGRTEAFF
>TRBJ1-2|.|TRBV2|.
TGTGCCAGCAGTGAGACATTATTCTATGGCTACACCTTC
CASSETLFYGYTF
>TRBJ2-2|.|TRBV24-1|.
TGTGCCACCGGGACCTGGGGCACCGGGGAGCTGTTTTTT
CATGTWGTGELFF
>TRBJ2-7|.|TRBV20-1|.
TGCAGTGCTAGTGACACGGGAGAGTACGAGCAGTACTTC
CSASDTGEYEQYF